This T cell receptor (beta chain) was captured by sequencing in a study of T cell changes during pregnancy in multiple sclerosis (dated by TCRdb to about 2019). Notes on the research overall: In women with multiple sclerosis, the researchers looked at how the T cell repertoire shifted as pregnancy progressed.

A remark on this clone: No antigen is known for it. Per-base qualities were not stored, and no clone one base away is much larger.

The CDR3, from cysteine to phenylalanine, totals 17 residues. Only the CDR3 part of the read is kept: 51 bases, read in frame from the first base. From V the trimming removes 4 bases and from J it removes 5 bases, while the gene matches leave 9 bases of the junction unaccounted for. Sequences SEHNR (CDR1) and FQNEAQ (CDR2) are obtained from the germline V gene (reference sequence). The receptor library was made with the immunoSEQ multiplex PCR assay. TCRdb took this table from immuneACCESS and kept in-frame rearrangements with V and J called. Such tables lack part of the clones; where checked against another copy, unresolved V genes explain under half of the gap, and the rest is unexplained. Here the sample has 100,000 or so clones; about 90% occur a single time. The ten largest account for 2.5% to 3.5% of the sample.

This chain joins TRBV7-9 to TRBJ2-3; 13 bases in the middle match TRBD2. This clonotype was sampled from a female donor with multiple sclerosis, enrolled in a pregnancy study. The sequences come from peripheral blood, collected in the second trimester of pregnancy. The nucleotide sequence is TGTGCCAGCAGCTCGACCCGGACTAGCGGGAGTGGAGATACGCAGTATTTT. It codes for CASSSTRTSGSGDTQYF.